The entry below describes one TCR beta chain. Its antigen is undetermined. Germline assignment: CDR1 SGDLS and CDR2 YYNGEE. With 0 bases clipped from V and 7 bases from J, the junction kept 7 bases outside the gene matches. This CDR3 comprises 16 residues. The data stem from a study of T cell responses to AZD1222 COVID-19 vaccine. The protocol was immunoSEQ multiplex PCR, while the TCRdb copy is restricted to in-frame clones and leaves out a portion. The table shows about 76,000 clones, with 65% to 80% occurring only once. Study-level points and caveats: Regions 160-218 and 743-854 dominated among vaccine-associated CD4 TCRs spanning spike. Close to half of spike-specific TCRs reportedly recognize unmutated variant regions. Only after the peak T cell response were repertoires sampled.

The rearrangement links TRBV9 to TRBJ2-2; TRBD2 matches 9 bases. The receptor comes from an adult who received the MenACWY meningococcal vaccine as a control. This specimen was peripheral blood, taken 28 days after the second dose of the MenACWY control vaccine. The CDR3 reads CASSVEAGGPSGELFF. The CDR3, as DNA: TGTGCCAGCAGCGTAGAGGCGGGAGGGCCGAGCGGGGAGCTGTTTTTT.